The 7 T cell receptor beta chains below come from one sample, sequenced in a study of neurological immune-mediated disorders (dated by TCRdb to about 2019). In the paper's terms, the time point label means: longitudinal time-point 3. The library was obtained by 5' RACE. Sequencer: Illumina HiSeq 2500. TCRdb cleaned the public reads at Q25 with fastp, built clones with MiXCR and kept in-frame beta chains. Each CDR3 protein gets just one entry, which takes the most common genes and DNA from the rows behind it. This sample lists 45,000 to 60,000 distinct CDR3 sequences; about 13% were detected once. The top ten constitute around 10% of the sample. The sequencing input was PBMCs. The receptors here all came from a male donor with HTLV-1-associated myelopathy (HAM/TSP).

This clonotype has at least ten counts. The J gene is TRBJ1-2, the V gene TRBV28; D is ambiguous. From germline, CDR1 is MDHEN and CDR2 SYDVKM. Trimming took off 3 bases at V and 8 bases at J, with 10 bases between the two ends. The length of the CDR3 is 12 residues. CDR3 bases: TGTGCCAGCAGTTTGGCCGTCGGCGGCTACACCTTC. Protein sequence: CASSLAVGGYTF.

This clonotype showed up many times. This chain uses TRBV28 with TRBJ1-1; D unclear. V lost 2 bases and J 5 bases, leaving 12 bases between the germline ends. The CDR3 length is 14 residues. In germline, CDR1 is MDHEN, CDR2 SYDVKM. The CDR3 DNA follows: TGTGCCAGCAGTTTACTACGGCCGGGGACTGAAGCTTTCTTT. Translation gives CASSLLRPGTEAFF.

On this clonotype itself: A much larger clone differs by one base, so this may be a read error. The chain is built from TRBV10-1 and TRBJ1-6; 7 bases are a match to TRBD1. With V trimmed by 8 bases and J by 9 bases, 7 bases remained unmatched. The CDR3 is 13 residues long. CDR1 is WNHNN, CDR2 SYGVQD, per germline (reference sequence). This CDR3 reads CASSDRISSPLHF. In DNA form, the CDR3 reads TGCGCCAGCTCGGACAGGATTAGTTCACCCCTCCACTTT.

Ten or more counts support this clonotype. The V gene is TRBV5-1, the J gene TRBJ2-7, with 7 bases matching TRBD1. The germline V gene has CDR1 SGHRS and CDR2 YFSETQ. CDR3 length: 14 residues. J gave up 7 bases and V 3 bases, and 10 bases lay outside the gene matches. CDR3 in DNA: TGCGCCAGCAGCTCCGGGACAGAATCCCTGGAGCAGTACTTC. It codes for CASSSGTESLEQYF. The full variable domain, its missing parts supplied by reference TRBV5-1 and TRBJ2-7, is KAGVTQTPRYLIKTRGQQVTLSCSPISGHRSVSWYQQTPGQGLQFLFEYFSETQRNKGNFPGRFSGRQFSNSRSEMNVSTLELGDSALYLCASSSGTESLEQYFGPGTRLTVT.

Note on this clonotype: One base away lies a much larger clone, so this may be a sequencing read error. The chain is built from TRBV12-3 or TRBV12-4 and TRBJ2-6; possible D gene TRBD2, 6 bases. This CDR3 comprises 14 residues. With 5 bases removed from V and 4 bases from J, the gap between germline ends came to 9 bases. CDR3 residues: CASSRGTGANVLTF. The CDR3 DNA is TGTGCCAGCAGTCGGGGGACCGGGGCCAACGTCCTGACTTTC.

This clonotype was recorded at least ten times. The CDR3 region is CASSLSGRAVEQFF. CDR3 DNA sequence: TGTGCCAGCAGTTTATCGGGCAGGGCGGTCGAGCAGTTCTTC. V usage is TRBV27 and J usage is TRBJ2-1, with a tentative D call TRBD1 (5 bases). Per the germline V gene, CDR1 is MNHEY and CDR2 is SMNVEV (reference sequence). The V end lost 0 bases, the J end lost 10 bases, and 13 bases lay between the germline ends. The CDR3 runs to 14 residues.

This clonotype was recorded at least ten times. This chain links TRBV7-9 with TRBJ2-7; unclear D gene. The CDR3 is 12 amino acids. Germline CDR1 SEHNR, CDR2 FQNEAQ (reference sequence). V shed 4 bases and J shed 0 bases, with 4 bases lying between them. The CDR3 sequence is CASSSLSYEQYF. CDR3 nucleotide sequence: TGTGCCAGCAGCTCTCTCTCCTACGAGCAGTACTTC.